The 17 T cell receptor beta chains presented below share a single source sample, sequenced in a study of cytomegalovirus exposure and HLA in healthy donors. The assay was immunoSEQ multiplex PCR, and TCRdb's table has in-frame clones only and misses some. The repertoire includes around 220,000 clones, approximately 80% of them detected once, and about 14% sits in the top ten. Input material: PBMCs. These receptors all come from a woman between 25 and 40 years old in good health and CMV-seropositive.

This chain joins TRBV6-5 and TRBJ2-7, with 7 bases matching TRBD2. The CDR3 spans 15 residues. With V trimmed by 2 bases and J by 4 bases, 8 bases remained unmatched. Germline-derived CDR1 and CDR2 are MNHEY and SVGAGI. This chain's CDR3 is CASSYGASGLYEQYF. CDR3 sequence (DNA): TGTGCCAGCAGTTACGGGGCTAGCGGTCTTTACGAGCAGTACTTC.

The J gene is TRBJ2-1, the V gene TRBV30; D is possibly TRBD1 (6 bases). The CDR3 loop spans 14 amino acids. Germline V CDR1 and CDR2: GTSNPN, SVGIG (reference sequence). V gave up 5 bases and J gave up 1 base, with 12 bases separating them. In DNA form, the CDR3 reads TGTGCCTGGGAACAGGGTGGATCCTACAATGAGCAGTTCTTC. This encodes CAWEQGGSYNEQFF.

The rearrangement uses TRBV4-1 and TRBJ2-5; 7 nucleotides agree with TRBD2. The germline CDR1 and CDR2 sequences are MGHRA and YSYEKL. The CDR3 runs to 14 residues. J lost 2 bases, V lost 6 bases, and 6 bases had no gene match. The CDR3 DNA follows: TGCGCCAGCAGACAACTAGCGAATCAAGAGACCCAGTACTTC. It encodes CASRQLANQETQYF.

The CDR3 sequence is CASMEGTDTGELFF. CDR3 coding DNA: TGTGCCAGTATGGAGGGGACGGACACCGGGGAGCTGTTTTTT. The chain has TRBV19 and TRBJ2-2; perhaps TRBD2 as D (6 bases). CDR3 length equals 14 residues. The germline gives CDR1 LNHDA, CDR2 SQIVND (reference sequence). The V and J ends lost 7 bases and 3 bases respectively, with 12 bases between them. The full variable domain, in which reference TRBV19 and TRBJ2-2 provide the parts outside the CDR3, is DGGITQSPKYLFRKEGQNVTLSCEQNLNHDAMYWYRQDPGQGLRLIYYSQIVNDFQKGDIAEGYSVSREKKESFPLTVTSAQKNPTAFYLCASMEGTDTGELFFGEGSRLTVL.

The CDR3 region is CASSQGEGNGRVDTQYF. CDR3 nucleotides: TGTGCCAGCAGCCAGGGGGAAGGGAACGGGAGAGTGGATACGCAGTATTTT. The rearrangement links TRBV9 to TRBJ2-3; weak D call: TRBD1 (7 bases). Trimming stripped 4 bases from V and 6 bases from J, with 24 bases between. Per germline, CDR1 SGDLS and CDR2 YYNGEE. The CDR3 sequence is 17 residues long.

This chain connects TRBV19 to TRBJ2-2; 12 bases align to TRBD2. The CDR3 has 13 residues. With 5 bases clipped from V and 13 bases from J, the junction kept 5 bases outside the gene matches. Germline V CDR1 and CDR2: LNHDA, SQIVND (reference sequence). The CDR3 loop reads CASSDSGLAGLFF. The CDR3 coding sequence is TGTGCCAGTAGTGATTCGGGACTAGCGGGGCTGTTTTTT.

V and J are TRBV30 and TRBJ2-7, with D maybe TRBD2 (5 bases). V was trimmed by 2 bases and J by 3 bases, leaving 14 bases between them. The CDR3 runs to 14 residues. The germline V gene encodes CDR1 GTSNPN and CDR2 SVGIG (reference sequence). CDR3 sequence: CAWSRTGESYEQYF. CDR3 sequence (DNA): TGTGCCTGGAGTAGGACCGGGGAGAGCTACGAGCAGTACTTC.

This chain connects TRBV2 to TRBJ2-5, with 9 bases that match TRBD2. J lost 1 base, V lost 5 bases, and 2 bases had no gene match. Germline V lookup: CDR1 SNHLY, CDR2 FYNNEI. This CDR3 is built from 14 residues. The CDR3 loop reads CASSPSGTQETQYF. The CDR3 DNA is TGTGCCAGCAGTCCTAGCGGGACCCAAGAGACCCAGTACTTC.

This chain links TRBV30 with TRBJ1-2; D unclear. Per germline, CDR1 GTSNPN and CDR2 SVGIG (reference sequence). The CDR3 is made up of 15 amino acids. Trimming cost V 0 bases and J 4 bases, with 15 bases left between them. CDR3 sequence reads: CAWSVEDSALYGYTF. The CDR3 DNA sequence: TGTGCCTGGAGTGTGGAGGACTCAGCTCTCTATGGCTACACCTTC. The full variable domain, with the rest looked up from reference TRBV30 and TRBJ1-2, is SQTIHQWPATLVQPVGSPLSLECTVEGTSNPNLYWYRQAAGRGLQLLFYSVGIGQISSEVPQNLSASRPQDRQFILSSKKLLLSDSGFYLCAWSVEDSALYGYTFGSGTRLTVV.

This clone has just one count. CDR3 region: CASSLTLGYREQYF. In DNA, the CDR3 is TGTGCCAGCAGTTTAACACTCGGATATAGGGAGCAGTACTTC. The chain uses TRBV28 and TRBJ2-7; D call uncertain. CDR3 length equals 14 residues. Germline V lookup: CDR1 MDHEN, CDR2 SYDVKM. The ends were cut back, 2 bases at V and 7 bases at J, with 15 bases in the middle.

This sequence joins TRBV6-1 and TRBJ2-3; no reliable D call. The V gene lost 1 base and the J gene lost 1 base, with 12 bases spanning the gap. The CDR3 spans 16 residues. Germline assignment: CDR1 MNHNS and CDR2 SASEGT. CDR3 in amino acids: CASSEVFIGGTDTQYF. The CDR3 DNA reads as TGTGCCAGCAGTGAAGTCTTTATAGGAGGCACAGATACGCAGTATTTT.

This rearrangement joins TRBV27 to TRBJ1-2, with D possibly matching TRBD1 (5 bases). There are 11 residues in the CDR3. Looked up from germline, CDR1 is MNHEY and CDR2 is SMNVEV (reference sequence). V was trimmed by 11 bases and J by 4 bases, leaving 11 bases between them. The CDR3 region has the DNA TGTGCCTCCGGGGCAGGCTATGGCTACACCTTC. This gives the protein CASGAGYGYTF.

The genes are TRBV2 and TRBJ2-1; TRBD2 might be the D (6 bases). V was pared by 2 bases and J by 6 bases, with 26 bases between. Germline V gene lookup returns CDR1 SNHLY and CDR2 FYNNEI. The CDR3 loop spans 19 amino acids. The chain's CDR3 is CASSERYRLGGIRLNEQFF. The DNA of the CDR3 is TGTGCCAGCAGTGAAAGGTACCGACTTGGCGGGATTAGGCTCAATGAGCAGTTCTTC.

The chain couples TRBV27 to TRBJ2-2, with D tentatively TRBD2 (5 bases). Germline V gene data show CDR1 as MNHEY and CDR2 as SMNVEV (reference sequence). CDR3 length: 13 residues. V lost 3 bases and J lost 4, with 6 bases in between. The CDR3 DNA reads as TGTGCCAGCAGTTTCGGGGTCACCGGGGAGCTGTTTTTT. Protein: CASSFGVTGELFF.

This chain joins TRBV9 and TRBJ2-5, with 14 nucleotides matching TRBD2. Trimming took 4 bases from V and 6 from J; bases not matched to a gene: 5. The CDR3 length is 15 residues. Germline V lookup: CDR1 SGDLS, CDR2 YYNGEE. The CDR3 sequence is CASSPTSGGGQTQYF. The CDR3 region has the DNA TGTGCCAGCAGCCCGACTAGCGGGGGGGGGCAGACCCAGTACTTC.

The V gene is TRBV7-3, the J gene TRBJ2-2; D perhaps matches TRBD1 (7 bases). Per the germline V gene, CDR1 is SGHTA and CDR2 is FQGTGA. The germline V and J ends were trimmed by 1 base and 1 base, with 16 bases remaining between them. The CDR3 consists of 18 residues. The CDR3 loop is CASSLNAWRGQNTGELFF. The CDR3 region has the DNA TGTGCCAGCAGCTTAAATGCATGGAGGGGGCAGAACACCGGGGAGCTGTTTTTT.

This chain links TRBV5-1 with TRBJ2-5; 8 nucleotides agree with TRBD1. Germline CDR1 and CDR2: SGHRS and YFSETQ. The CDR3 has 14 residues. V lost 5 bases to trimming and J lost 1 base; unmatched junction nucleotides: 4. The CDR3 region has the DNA TGCGCCAGCAGTTCCACAGGGGGCCAAGAGACCCAGTACTTC. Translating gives CASSSTGGQETQYF.